This T cell receptor (beta chain) derives from a study of T cells in Graves' hyperthyroidism and ophthalmopathy. The study, taken as a whole, reports: Most expanded thyroid clonotypes above 0.001 also appeared in blood.

Uncontrolled infection, other autoimmune disease, pregnancy and lactation each barred patients from inclusion. The germline V gene has CDR1 MDHEN and CDR2 SYDVKM. CDR3 length: 14 amino acids. Deletions cut 5 bases from V and 0 bases from J, with 10 bases between. This clonotype was seen at least ten times. Its antigen is as yet unknown. Authors of the study amplified TCR beta CDR3 regions from RNA transcripts. TCR CDR3 underwent first-round RT-PCR with the HTBI primer set. TCRdb itself ran the multiplex PCR reads through MiXCR, one entry per CDR3 protein. Of 340,000 or so distinct CDR3 sequences in the sample, 20% to 25% were seen once.

V and J are TRBV28 and TRBJ1-1, with D perhaps TRBD1 (6 bases). The sequencing input was blood. This TCR was sampled from a woman between 50 and 59 years old with Graves' hyperthyroidism. The CDR3 sequence is CASSRQVLNTEAFF. The CDR3, as DNA: TGTGCCAGCAGTCGACAGGTCCTGAACACTGAAGCTTTCTTT.